One T cell receptor beta chain is described in this entry. This clonotype was seen more than once but under ten times. No cognate antigen has been identified for it. Base-call qualities are not available, and no considerably larger clone is one nucleotide away. The library was generated by RT-PCR. Reads for this sample came from an Illumina HiSeq 2500. TCRdb reworked the public reads: Q25 trimming with fastp, MiXCR clone assembly, productive beta chains retained. Rows merge per CDR3 protein into single entries with the most common DNA and genes. For this sample the table gives approximately 170,000 distinct CDR3 sequences, of which about 15% were detected only once. In total, the top ten clones hold about 28% of the sample. These data are taken from a study of response to subunit inactivated influenza vaccine (dated by TCRdb to the late 2010s). For the wider study: Deep quantitative T cell receptor repertoire profiling was used in the study to track responses to a trivalent subunit inactivated influenza vaccine.

General conclusions and limits of the study: According to the authors, only a limited number of new T cells may be recruited by each seasonal influenza vaccination.

Spanning cysteine to phenylalanine, the CDR3 consists of 12 amino acids. The kept DNA is CDR3 alone, 36 bases in frame from the first base. The CDR1 and CDR2 encoded by the germline V gene (reference sequence) are LNHNV and YYDKDF. V and J are truncated by 0 bases and 7 bases respectively, leaving an intervening sequence of 7 bases. In this chain, TRBV15 is recombined with TRBJ2-7; there is no confident call for the D gene. Sequencing was performed on CD8+ T cells sorted from PBMCs, taken 5 to 6 days after vaccination. The source of this sequence is a man in his fifties who received an inactivated influenza vaccine. Donor details come from another sample of the same person, matched by shared clones. In nucleotides, the sequence is TGTGCCACCAGCAGAGATAACGGGGAGCAGTACTTC. The translation is CATSRDNGEQYF.